Following are 9 T cell receptor beta chains from one sample sequenced in a study of CD8 T cells in Susac syndrome. RNA amounts of roughly 0.45 to 1 ug underwent reverse transcription with random hexamers. TCRdb reprocessed the immunoSEQ multiplex PCR reads via MiXCR and lists one record per CDR3 protein. The sample shows about 300,000 distinct CDR3 sequences, 75% to 90% of them seen only once. The sequencing input was CD8+ T cells from PBMCs. The receptors were sampled from a human donor with multiple sclerosis.

This clonotype was recorded a few times. This CDR3 reads CASSLQGWGDGGDEQYF. CDR3 in DNA: TGTGCCAGCAGCTTACAGGGGTGGGGCGATGGCGGGGACGAGCAGTACTTC. The V gene is TRBV11-2, the J gene TRBJ2-7; either TRBD1 or TRBD2 may supply D (6 bases each). The CDR3 covers 17 residues. Germline V gene sequence: CDR1 SGHAT, CDR2 FQNNGV. V was clipped by 2 bases and J by 5 bases, with 22 bases between them.

The chain employs TRBV5-4 and TRBJ1-1, with 7 bases fitting TRBD1. Germline CDR1 is SGHNT and CDR2 is YYREEE (reference sequence). The CDR3 runs 14 residues. Trimming at V came to 4 bases and at J to 5 bases, leaving 8 bases not matched to a gene. CDR3 in DNA: TGTGCCAGCAGCCAAGGAGGGGGCAGGACTGAAGCTTTCTTT. Its protein product is CASSQGGGRTEAFF.

This chain connects TRBV27 to TRBJ1-4; 8 bases map to TRBD1. The CDR3 contains 15 residues. Germline V CDR1 and CDR2: MNHEY, SMNVEV (reference sequence). The V segment lost 6 bases and the J segment 6 bases; nucleotides outside the gene matches: 9. The CDR3 here is CASRGQGAWDEKLFF. The CDR3 DNA reads TGTGCCAGCAGAGGGCAGGGGGCCTGGGATGAAAAACTGTTTTTT.

The chain couples TRBV12-3 or TRBV12-4 to TRBJ2-1; TRBD2 matches 8 bases. V lost 6 bases, J lost 6 bases, and 7 bases stayed unmatched. There are 14 residues in the CDR3. The CDR3 sequence is CASRWDRGGNEQFF. CDR3 coding DNA: TGTGCCAGCAGGTGGGATCGGGGGGGCAATGAGCAGTTCTTC.

The chain employs TRBV20-1 and TRBJ2-5; TRBD1 matches 8 bases. CDR3 size: 14 residues. CDR1 is DFQATT, CDR2 SNEGSKA, per germline (reference sequence). Trimming cost V 3 bases and J 2 bases; bases outside gene matches: 5. The DNA for the CDR3 is TGCAGTGCTAGGACAGGGGAGGTACAAGAGACCCAGTACTTC. It is translated as CSARTGEVQETQYF.

The CDR3 protein is CASDPGTTNEKLFF. The CDR3 region has the DNA TGTGCCAGCGATCCAGGGACCACTAATGAAAAACTGTTTTTT. V usage is TRBV2 and J usage is TRBJ1-4; D is possibly TRBD1 (5 bases). CDR1 is SNHLY and CDR2 is FYNNEI in the germline V gene. Deletions cut 8 bases from V and 2 bases from J, with 12 bases between. CDR3 length: 14 amino acids. Full variable domain (remainder filled in from reference TRBV2 and TRBJ1-4): EPEVTQTPSHQVTQMGQEVILRCVPISNHLYFYWYRQILGQKVEFLVSFYNNEISEKSEIFDDQFSVERPDGSNFTLKIRSTKLEDSAMYFCASDPGTTNEKLFFGSGTQLSVL.

The chain has TRBV2 and TRBJ2-1, with 12 bases aligning to TRBD2. The CDR3 has 15 residues. J was trimmed by 6 bases and V by 7 bases; bases with no gene match: 7. The germline CDR1 and CDR2 sequences are SNHLY and FYNNEI. Here the CDR3 reads CASTSGLAGSNEQFF. The CDR3 DNA sequence: TGTGCCAGCACCTCCGGACTAGCGGGATCCAATGAGCAGTTCTTC.

V gene TRBV28 combines with J gene TRBJ2-1; 14 bases are a match to TRBD2. Trimming at V came to 8 bases and at J to 10 bases, leaving 7 bases not matched to a gene. The CDR3 runs 14 residues. CDR1 is MDHEN, CDR2 SYDVKM, per germline. The CDR3 spells CASGGLAGAREQFF. The CDR3 DNA reads TGTGCCAGCGGGGGACTAGCGGGAGCAAGGGAGCAGTTCTTC.

The V gene is TRBV7-9, the J gene TRBJ2-7; D ambiguous. Trimming stripped 8 bases from V and 3 bases from J, with 11 bases between. The CDR3 runs to 12 residues. Germline-derived CDR1 and CDR2 are SEHNR and FQNEAQ (reference sequence). The CDR3 reads CASQSGSYEQYF. CDR3 sequence (DNA): TGTGCCAGCCAGAGTGGTAGCTACGAGCAGTACTTC.